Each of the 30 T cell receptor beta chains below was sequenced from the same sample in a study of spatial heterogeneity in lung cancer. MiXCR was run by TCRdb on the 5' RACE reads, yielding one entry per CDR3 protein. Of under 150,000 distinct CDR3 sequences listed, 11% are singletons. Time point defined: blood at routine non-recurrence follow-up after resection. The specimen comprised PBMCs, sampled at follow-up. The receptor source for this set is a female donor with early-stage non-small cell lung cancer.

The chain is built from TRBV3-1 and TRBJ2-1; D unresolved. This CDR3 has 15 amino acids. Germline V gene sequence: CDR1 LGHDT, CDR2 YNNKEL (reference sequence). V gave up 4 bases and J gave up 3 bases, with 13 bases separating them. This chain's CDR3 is CASSPRADNYNEQFF. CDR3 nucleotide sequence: TGTGCCAGCAGCCCCCGGGCAGACAACTACAATGAGCAGTTCTTC.

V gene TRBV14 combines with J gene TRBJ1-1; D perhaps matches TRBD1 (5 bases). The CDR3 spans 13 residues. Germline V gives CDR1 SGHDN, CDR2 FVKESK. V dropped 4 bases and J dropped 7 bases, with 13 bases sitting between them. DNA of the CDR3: TGTGCCAGCAGCCCCCAGGGTATCGGTGAAGCTTTCTTT. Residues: CASSPQGIGEAFF.

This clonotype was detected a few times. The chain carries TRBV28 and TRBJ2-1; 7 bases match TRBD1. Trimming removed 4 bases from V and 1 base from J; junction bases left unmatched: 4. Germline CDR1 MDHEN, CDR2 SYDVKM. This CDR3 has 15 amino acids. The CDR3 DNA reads TGTGCCAGCAGTTGGGACAGTGAATCCTACAATGAGCAGTTCTTC. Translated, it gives CASSWDSESYNEQFF.

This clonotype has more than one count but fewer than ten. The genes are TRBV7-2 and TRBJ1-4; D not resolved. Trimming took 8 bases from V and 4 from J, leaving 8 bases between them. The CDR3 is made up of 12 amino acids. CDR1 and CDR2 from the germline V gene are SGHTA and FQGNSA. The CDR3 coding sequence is TGTGCCAGCGGACGTTATAATGAAAAACTGTTTTTT. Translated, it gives CASGRYNEKLFF. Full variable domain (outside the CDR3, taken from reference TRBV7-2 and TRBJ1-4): GAGVSQSPSNKVTEKGKDVELRCDPISGHTALYWYRQSLGQGLEFLIYFQGNSAPDKSGLPSDRFSAERTGGSVSTLTIQRTQQEDSAVYLCASGRYNEKLFFGSGTQLSVL.

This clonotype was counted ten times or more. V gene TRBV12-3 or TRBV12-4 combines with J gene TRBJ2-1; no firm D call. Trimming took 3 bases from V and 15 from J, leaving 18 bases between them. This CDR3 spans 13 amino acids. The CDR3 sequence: CASSLSGPAWSFF. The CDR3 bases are TGTGCCAGCAGTTTGAGTGGCCCCGCCTGGTCGTTCTTC.

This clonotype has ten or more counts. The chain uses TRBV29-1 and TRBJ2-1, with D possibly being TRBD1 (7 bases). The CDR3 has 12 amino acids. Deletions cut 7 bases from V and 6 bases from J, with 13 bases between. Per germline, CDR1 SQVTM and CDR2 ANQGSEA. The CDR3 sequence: CSGSGGRNEQFF. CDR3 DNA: TGCAGCGGGTCAGGGGGGCGCAATGAGCAGTTCTTC.

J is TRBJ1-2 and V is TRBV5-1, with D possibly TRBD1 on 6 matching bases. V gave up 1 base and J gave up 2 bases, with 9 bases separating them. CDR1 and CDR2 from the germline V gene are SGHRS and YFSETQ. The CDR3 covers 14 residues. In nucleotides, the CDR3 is TGCGCCAGCAGCTTGACCGACAGGAACTATGGCTACACCTTC. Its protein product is CASSLTDRNYGYTF.

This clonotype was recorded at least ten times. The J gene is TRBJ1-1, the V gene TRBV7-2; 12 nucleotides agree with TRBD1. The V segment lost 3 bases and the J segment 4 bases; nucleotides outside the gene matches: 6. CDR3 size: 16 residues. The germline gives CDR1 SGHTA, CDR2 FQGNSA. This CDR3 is CASSFDGTGGRTEAFF. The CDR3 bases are TGTGCCAGCAGCTTTGATGGGACAGGGGGCCGCACTGAAGCTTTCTTT.

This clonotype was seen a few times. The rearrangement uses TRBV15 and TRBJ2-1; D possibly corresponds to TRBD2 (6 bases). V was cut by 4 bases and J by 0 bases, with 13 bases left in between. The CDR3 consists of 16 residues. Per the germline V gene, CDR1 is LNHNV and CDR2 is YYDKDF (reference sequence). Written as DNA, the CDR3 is TGTGCCACCAGCACACTAGCAGCGAGCTCCTACAATGAGCAGTTCTTC. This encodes CATSTLAASSYNEQFF.

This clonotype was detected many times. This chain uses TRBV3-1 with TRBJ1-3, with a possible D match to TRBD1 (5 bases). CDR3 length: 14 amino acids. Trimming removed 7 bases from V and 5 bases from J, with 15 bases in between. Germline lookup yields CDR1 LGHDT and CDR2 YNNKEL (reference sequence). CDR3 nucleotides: TGTGCCAGCACCAAGGACATTTTGCGAAACACCATATATTTT. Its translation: CASTKDILRNTIYF.

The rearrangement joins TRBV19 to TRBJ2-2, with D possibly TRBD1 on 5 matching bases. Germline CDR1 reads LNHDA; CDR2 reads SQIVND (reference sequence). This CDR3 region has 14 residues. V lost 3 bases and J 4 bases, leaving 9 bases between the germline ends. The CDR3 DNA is TGTGCCAGTAGTATGACAGTATTCACCGGGGAGCTGTTTTTT. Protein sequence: CASSMTVFTGELFF.

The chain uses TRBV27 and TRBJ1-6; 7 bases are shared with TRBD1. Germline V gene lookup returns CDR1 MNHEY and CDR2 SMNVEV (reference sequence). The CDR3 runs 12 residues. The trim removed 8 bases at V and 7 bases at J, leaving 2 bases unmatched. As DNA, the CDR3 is TGTGCCAGCCGACAGGGAAATTCACCCCTCCACTTT. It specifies CASRQGNSPLHF.

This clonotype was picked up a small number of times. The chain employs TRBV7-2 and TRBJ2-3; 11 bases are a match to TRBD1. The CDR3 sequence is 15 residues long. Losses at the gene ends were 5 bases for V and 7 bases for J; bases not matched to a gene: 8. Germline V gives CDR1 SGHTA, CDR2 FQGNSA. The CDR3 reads CASSPRTGGANTQYF. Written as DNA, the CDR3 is TGTGCCAGCAGCCCGAGGACAGGGGGCGCGAATACGCAGTATTTT.

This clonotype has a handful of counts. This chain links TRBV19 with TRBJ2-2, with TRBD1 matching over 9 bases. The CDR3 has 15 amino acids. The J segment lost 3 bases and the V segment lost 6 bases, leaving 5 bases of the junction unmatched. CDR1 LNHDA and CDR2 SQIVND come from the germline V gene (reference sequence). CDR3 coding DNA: TGTGCCAGTAGCCGCGGACAGGGGTACACCGGGGAGCTGTTTTTT. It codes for CASSRGQGYTGELFF.

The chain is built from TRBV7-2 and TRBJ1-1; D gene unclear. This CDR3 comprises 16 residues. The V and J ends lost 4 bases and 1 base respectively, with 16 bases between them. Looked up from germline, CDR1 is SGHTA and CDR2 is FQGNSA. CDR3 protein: CASSSPGLSGNTEAFF. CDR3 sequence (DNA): TGTGCCAGCAGCTCCCCCGGGTTATCTGGGAACACTGAAGCTTTCTTT.

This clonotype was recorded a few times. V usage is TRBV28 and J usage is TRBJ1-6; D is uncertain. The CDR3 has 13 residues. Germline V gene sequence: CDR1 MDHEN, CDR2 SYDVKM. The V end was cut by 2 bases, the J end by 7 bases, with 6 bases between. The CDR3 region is CASSLIGNSPLHF. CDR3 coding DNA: TGTGCCAGCAGTTTAATTGGGAATTCACCCCTCCACTTT.

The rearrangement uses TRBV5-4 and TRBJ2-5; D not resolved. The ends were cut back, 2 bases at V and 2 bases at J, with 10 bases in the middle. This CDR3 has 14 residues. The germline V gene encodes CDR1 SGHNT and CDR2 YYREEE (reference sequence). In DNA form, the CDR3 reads TGTGCCAGCAGCTTTCGCAACTATCAAGAGACCCAGTACTTC. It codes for CASSFRNYQETQYF.

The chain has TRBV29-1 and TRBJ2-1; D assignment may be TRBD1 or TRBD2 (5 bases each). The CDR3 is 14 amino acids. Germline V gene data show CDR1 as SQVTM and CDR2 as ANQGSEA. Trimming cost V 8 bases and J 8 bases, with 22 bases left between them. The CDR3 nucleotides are TGCAGCATAAAGGGCGTGGGGACGACAGATGAGCAGTTCTTC. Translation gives CSIKGVGTTDEQFF.

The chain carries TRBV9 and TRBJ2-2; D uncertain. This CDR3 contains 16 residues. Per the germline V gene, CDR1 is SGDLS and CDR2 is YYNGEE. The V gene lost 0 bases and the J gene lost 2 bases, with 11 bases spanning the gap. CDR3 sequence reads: CASSVDPLLNTGELFF. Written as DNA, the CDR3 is TGTGCCAGCAGCGTAGACCCCCTCCTCAACACCGGGGAGCTGTTTTTT.

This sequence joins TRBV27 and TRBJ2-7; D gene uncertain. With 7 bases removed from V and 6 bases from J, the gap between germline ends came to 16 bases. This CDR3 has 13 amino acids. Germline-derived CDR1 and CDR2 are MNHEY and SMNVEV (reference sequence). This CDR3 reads CASKDLGFREQYF. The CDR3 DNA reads TGTGCCAGCAAAGATCTTGGTTTTCGCGAGCAGTACTTC.

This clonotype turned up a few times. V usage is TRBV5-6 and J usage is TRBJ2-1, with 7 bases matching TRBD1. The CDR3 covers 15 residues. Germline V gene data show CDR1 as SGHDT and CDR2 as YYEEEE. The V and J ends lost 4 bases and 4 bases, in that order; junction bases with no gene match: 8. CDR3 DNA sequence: TGTGCCAGCAGCCCACGACAGGGTGGGTACAATGAGCAGTTCTTC. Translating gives CASSPRQGGYNEQFF.

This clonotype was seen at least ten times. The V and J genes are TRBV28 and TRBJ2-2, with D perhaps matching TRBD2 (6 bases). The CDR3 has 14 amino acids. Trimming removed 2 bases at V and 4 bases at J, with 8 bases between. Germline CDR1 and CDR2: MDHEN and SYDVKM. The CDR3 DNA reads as TGTGCCAGCAGTTTAGGGACTTTCACCGGGGAGCTGTTTTTT. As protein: CASSLGTFTGELFF.

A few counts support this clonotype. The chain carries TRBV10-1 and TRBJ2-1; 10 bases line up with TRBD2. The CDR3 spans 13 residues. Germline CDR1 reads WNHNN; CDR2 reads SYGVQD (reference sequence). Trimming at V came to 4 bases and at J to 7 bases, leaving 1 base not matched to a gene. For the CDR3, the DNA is TGCGCCAGCAGTGTGACTAGCGGGAATGAGCAGTTCTTC. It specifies CASSVTSGNEQFF.

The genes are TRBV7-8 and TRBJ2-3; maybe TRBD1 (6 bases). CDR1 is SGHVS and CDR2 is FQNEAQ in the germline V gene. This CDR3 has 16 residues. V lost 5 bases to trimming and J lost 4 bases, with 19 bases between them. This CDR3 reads CASSPRAQGWADTQYF. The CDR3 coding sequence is TGTGCCAGCAGCCCCAGGGCGCAGGGGTGGGCAGATACGCAGTATTTT.

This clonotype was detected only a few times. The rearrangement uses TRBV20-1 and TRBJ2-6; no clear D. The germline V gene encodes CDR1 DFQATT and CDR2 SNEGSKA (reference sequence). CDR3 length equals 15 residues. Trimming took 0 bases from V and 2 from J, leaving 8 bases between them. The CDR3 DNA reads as TGCAGTGCTAGAGATGTCACTCCTGGGGCCAACGTCCTGACTTTC. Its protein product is CSARDVTPGANVLTF.

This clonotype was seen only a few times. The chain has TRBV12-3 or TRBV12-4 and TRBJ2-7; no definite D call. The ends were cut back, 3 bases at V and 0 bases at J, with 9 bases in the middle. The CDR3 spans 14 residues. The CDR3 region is CASSFWANSYEQYF. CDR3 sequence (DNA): TGTGCCAGCAGTTTCTGGGCCAACTCCTACGAGCAGTACTTC.

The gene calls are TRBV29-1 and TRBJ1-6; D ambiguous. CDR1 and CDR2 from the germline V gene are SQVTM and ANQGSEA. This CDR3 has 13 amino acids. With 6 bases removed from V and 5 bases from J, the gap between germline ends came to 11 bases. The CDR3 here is CSVQKGNNSPLHF. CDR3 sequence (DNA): TGCAGCGTCCAAAAAGGGAATAATTCACCCCTCCACTTT.

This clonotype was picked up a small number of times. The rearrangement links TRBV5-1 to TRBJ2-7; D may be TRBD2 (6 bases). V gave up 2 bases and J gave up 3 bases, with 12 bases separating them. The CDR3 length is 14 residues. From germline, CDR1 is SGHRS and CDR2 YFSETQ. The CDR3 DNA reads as TGCGCCAGCAGCTTAAGCGGGTTGGGCTACGAGCAGTACTTC. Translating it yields CASSLSGLGYEQYF.

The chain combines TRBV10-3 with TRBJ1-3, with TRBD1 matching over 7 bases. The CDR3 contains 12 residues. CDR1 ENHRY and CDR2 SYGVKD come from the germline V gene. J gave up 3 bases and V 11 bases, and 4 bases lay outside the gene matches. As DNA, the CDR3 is TGTGCCGTTGGGACAGATGGAAACACCATATATTTT. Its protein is CAVGTDGNTIYF.

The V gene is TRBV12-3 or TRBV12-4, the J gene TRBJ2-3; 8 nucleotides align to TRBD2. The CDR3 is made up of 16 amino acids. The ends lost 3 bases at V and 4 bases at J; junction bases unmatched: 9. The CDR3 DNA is TGTGCCAGCAGTTTTCGAAGCGGGAGTAAGGCAGATACGCAGTATTTT. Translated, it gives CASSFRSGSKADTQYF.